What follows is one TCR beta chain and its context. V shed 2 bases and J shed 0 bases, with 5 bases lying between them. This CDR3 contains 14 residues. Germline V gene lookup returns CDR1 SEHNR and CDR2 FQNEAQ (reference sequence). This sample stems from a study of shared T cell receptors in the human thymus. Some clones are missing from TCRdb's copy, which holds only in-frame ones; the method was immunoSEQ multiplex PCR. This table has hundreds of thousands of clones, around three quarters appearing once. These sequences were also reported in another study, on human thymus T cells. That source adds: Congenital heart defects were the reason for the corrective surgery that the donors, healthy Finnish infants, were having. During corrective heart surgery, resections were taken, and the thymus tissue came from them. Gene usage for V and J segments appeared biased in thymic and blood repertoires. What related research reported was that thymic repertoires overlapped highly among unrelated individuals.

The sequenced sample was thymocytes. This chain uses TRBV7-9 with TRBJ1-3; D remains unclear. This TCR was sampled from a boy younger than two with a congenital heart defect. The CDR3 sequence is CASSLLSSGNTIYF. Here the CDR3 DNA reads TGTGCCAGCAGCTTACTGAGCTCTGGAAACACCATATATTTT. The full variable domain, its missing parts supplied by reference TRBV7-9 and TRBJ1-3, is DTGVSQNPRHKITKRGQNVTFRCDPISEHNRLYWYRQTLGQGPEFLTYFQNEAQLEKSRLLSDRFSAERPKGSFSTLEIQRTEQGDSAMYLCASSLLSSGNTIYFGEGSWLTVV.